Following are 12 T cell receptor beta chains from one sample sequenced in a study of blood T cells in healthy people across ages. Primed by a sample-barcoded 5' primer and a J-beta primer mix, a second PCR proceeded for roughly 6 to 12 cycles. TCRdb fed the 5' RACE reads into MiXCR, producing one record per CDR3 protein. The sample records 1,100,000 or so distinct CDR3 sequences, 35% to 50% being singletons. The sample taken for sequencing was blood. The source of these receptors is a woman aged 60-70 years in good health.

This clonotype was counted only a few times. The V gene is TRBV28, the J gene TRBJ2-7, with D possibly being TRBD1 (6 bases). CDR1 is MDHEN and CDR2 is SYDVKM in the germline V gene. CDR3 size: 14 residues. The germline V and J ends were trimmed by 7 bases and 1 base, with 14 bases remaining between them. CDR3 in amino acids: CASTLGGGSYEQYF. The CDR3 nucleotides are TGTGCCAGCACCTTAGGGGGTGGGTCCTACGAGCAGTACTTC.

The sample holds many counts of this clonotype. The chain combines TRBV4-2 with TRBJ1-2, with D unresolved. The CDR3 spans 12 residues. Trimming removed 0 bases from V and 8 bases from J, with 7 bases in between. From germline, CDR1 is LGHNA and CDR2 YNFKEQ. The CDR3 protein is CASSQDTGGYTF. The CDR3 DNA follows: TGTGCCAGCAGCCAAGATACCGGCGGCTACACCTTC.

The V and J genes are TRBV5-1 and TRBJ2-3; 7 positions match TRBD1. The J call may be wrong; the DNA end is better matched by TRBJ1-3. This CDR3 has 15 amino acids. Germline V gene sequence: CDR1 SGHRS, CDR2 YFSETQ. The CDR3 is CASSLEGGSGNTIYF. CDR3 sequence (DNA): TGCGCCAGCAGCTTGGAAGGGGGCAGTGGAAACACCATATATTTT.

This chain links TRBV7-9 with TRBJ2-3; possibly TRBD2 for D (7 bases). The CDR3 covers 13 residues. V lost 8 bases to trimming and J lost 0 bases, with 9 bases between them. CDR1 and CDR2 from the germline V gene are SEHNR and FQNEAQ (reference sequence). DNA for the CDR3: TGTGCCAGCGGGAGGGGGAGCACAGATACGCAGTATTTT. Its protein product is CASGRGSTDTQYF.

This clonotype was seen a handful of times. The rearrangement joins TRBV5-8 to TRBJ2-7; 7 bases are shared with TRBD2. Per germline, CDR1 SGHTS and CDR2 YDEGEE. The CDR3 loop spans 16 amino acids. V dropped 4 bases and J dropped 0; count of bases not matched to a gene: 10. As DNA, the CDR3 is TGTGCCAGCAGCCTGTTAAGGCTAGCGGACTCCTACGAGCAGTACTTC. This codes for CASSLLRLADSYEQYF.

The chain carries TRBV4-1 and TRBJ2-1; 11 positions match TRBD2. The CDR3 extends over 18 amino acids. V was clipped by 1 base and J by 9 bases; unmatched bases: 14. Germline V lookup: CDR1 MGHRA, CDR2 YSYEKL. The DNA of the CDR3 is TGCGCCAGCAGCCAAGGAGCTTTGCGACTAGCGGGATTGGGTGAGCAGTTCTTC. It yields the protein CASSQGALRLAGLGEQFF.

This chain joins TRBV9 and TRBJ2-7; no firm D call. V lost 0 bases to trimming and J lost 5 bases, with 12 bases between them. The CDR3 sequence is 14 residues long. Germline CDR1 SGDLS, CDR2 YYNGEE. The CDR3 loop reads CASSVAGAKHEQYF. The CDR3 nucleotides read TGTGCCAGCAGCGTAGCAGGAGCAAAGCACGAGCAGTACTTC.

On this clonotype: An end of the junction does not agree with germline; a read error may underlie this. This chain joins TRBV15 and TRBJ2-4, with D possibly being TRBD1 (5 bases). The CDR3 covers 14 residues. Germline V CDR1 and CDR2: LNHNV, YYDKDF (reference sequence). CDR3 sequence (DNA): TGTGCCTCCAGCAGAGAAACAGGAATAAACATTCAGTACTTC. Translated: CASSRETGINIQYF.

The chain combines TRBV7-9 with TRBJ2-3; 8 bases match TRBD1. Germline CDR1 SEHNR, CDR2 FQNEAQ (reference sequence). The CDR3 length is 16 residues. V was pared by 5 bases and J by 5 bases, with 12 bases of the junction left unmatched. The CDR3 here is CASSPIRDRREDTQYF. The CDR3 nucleotides are TGTGCCAGCAGCCCAATCCGGGACAGGAGGGAAGATACGCAGTATTTT.

This chain connects TRBV7-8 to TRBJ2-7, with D possibly being TRBD2 (6 bases). Germline V lookup: CDR1 SGHVS, CDR2 FQNEAQ. V was clipped by 5 bases and J by 3 bases, with 20 bases between them. The length of the CDR3 is 16 residues. CDR3 sequence: CASSTSLAENFYEQYF. In DNA form, the CDR3 reads TGTGCCAGCAGCACCTCCTTAGCGGAGAATTTCTACGAGCAGTACTTC. The variable domain in full, completed from reference TRBV7-8 and TRBJ2-7, reads GAGVSQSPRYKVAKRGQDVALRCDPISGHVSLFWYQQALGQGPEFLTYFQNEAQLDKSGLPSDRFFAERPEGSVSTLKIQRTQQEDSAVYLCASSTSLAENFYEQYFGPGTRLTVT.

This clonotype was seen only a few times. The chain joins TRBV2 to TRBJ1-2; 7 nucleotides align to TRBD1. The CDR3 consists of 12 residues. Trimming cost V 9 bases and J 5 bases; bases outside gene matches: 6. Germline V gene sequence: CDR1 SNHLY, CDR2 FYNNEI. The chain's CDR3 is CASWGQLYGYTF. CDR3 sequence (DNA): TGTGCCAGTTGGGGACAGCTATATGGCTACACCTTC.

The rearrangement links TRBV20-1 to TRBJ2-7; 8 nucleotides match TRBD1. V lost 3 bases to trimming and J lost 2 bases; unmatched junction nucleotides: 6. The CDR3 sequence is 14 residues long. Germline assignment: CDR1 DFQATT and CDR2 SNEGSKA (reference sequence). In DNA, the CDR3 is TGCAGTGCTAGTCGACAGGGGCCTGCCTACGAGCAGTACTTC. The encoded protein is CSASRQGPAYEQYF.